These 3 T cell receptor beta chains were all obtained from the same sample, sequenced in a study of CD8 T cells in Susac syndrome. The authors reverse transcribed roughly 0.5 to 1 ug RNA with random hexamers. Each CDR3 protein is one row after TCRdb ran MiXCR on the immunoSEQ multiplex PCR reads. This table holds around 200,000 distinct CDR3 sequences, 90% to 95% found once. Sample: CD4+ T cells from PBMCs. All receptors derive from a human donor in good health.

The chain joins TRBV3-1 to TRBJ1-5, with 10 positions matching TRBD1. The CDR3 is 15 residues long. Trimming at V came to 1 base and at J to 6 bases, leaving 3 bases not matched to a gene. Germline values: CDR1 LGHDT, CDR2 YNNKEL (reference sequence). DNA of the CDR3: TGTGCCAGCAGCCAAGGGGACAGGGGCCTTCAGCCCCAGCATTTT. Its protein is CASSQGDRGLQPQHF.

The chain has TRBV18 and TRBJ1-2, with D possibly TRBD1 on 6 matching bases. Germline V gene lookup returns CDR1 KGHSH and CDR2 LQKENI. This CDR3 has 15 amino acids. Trimming cost V 2 bases and J 0 bases, with 10 bases left between them. The CDR3 DNA reads TGTGCCAGCTCACCAAGCAGGGGATCTAACTATGGCTACACCTTC. This gives the protein CASSPSRGSNYGYTF.

This rearrangement joins TRBV27 to TRBJ2-7, with 11 bases aligning to TRBD1. The CDR3 consists of 16 residues. Germline-derived CDR1 and CDR2 are MNHEY and SMNVEV (reference sequence). Trimming cost V 0 bases and J 3 bases; bases outside gene matches: 4. In DNA, the CDR3 is TGTGCCAGCAGTTTATCTATGGGACAGGGGGTCTACGAGCAGTACTTC. This codes for CASSLSMGQGVYEQYF.